The 4 T cell receptor beta chains below come from one sample, sequenced in a study of PD-1 blockade in classical Hodgkin lymphoma. Some clones are missing from TCRdb's copy, which holds only in-frame ones; the method was immunoSEQ multiplex PCR. Altogether tens of thousands of clones are present, 80% being singletons, with the ten largest covering 20% to 25%. No patient escaped relapse after autologous stem cell transplantation, and brentuximab vedotin exposure varied. This sample comprised peripheral blood mononuclear cells (PBMCs), obtained before the second cycle of nivolumab. Receptors originate from a human donor with classical Hodgkin lymphoma.

The chain joins TRBV2 to TRBJ1-3; D remains unclear. The CDR3 extends over 13 amino acids. Germline CDR1 SNHLY, CDR2 FYNNEI. Trimming cost V 4 bases and J 0 bases, with 4 bases left between them. The CDR3 spells CASSASSGNTIYF. CDR3 DNA: TGTGCCAGCAGTGCCAGCTCTGGAAACACCATATATTTT.

The genes are TRBV7-2 and TRBJ2-7, with D possibly matching TRBD2 (5 bases). The V gene lost 5 bases and the J gene lost 1 base, with 15 bases spanning the gap. The CDR3 sequence is 15 residues long. Germline V gene sequence: CDR1 SGHTA, CDR2 FQGNSA. In DNA, the CDR3 is TGTGCCAGCAGCGGTATGGGGAGTAAGTCCTACGAGCAGTACTTC. This gives the protein CASSGMGSKSYEQYF.

In this sample, this clone turned up a few times. The rearrangement links TRBV19 to TRBJ2-2, with D unresolved. Per germline, CDR1 LNHDA and CDR2 SQIVND (reference sequence). V was trimmed by 3 bases and J by 3 bases, leaving 8 bases between them. This CDR3 spans 14 amino acids. The CDR3 bases are TGTGCCAGTAGTATGGAAGGGCACACCGGGGAGCTGTTTTTT. As protein: CASSMEGHTGELFF. Looking up the rest from reference TRBV19 and TRBJ2-2 gives the full variable domain: DGGITQSPKYLFRKEGQNVTLSCEQNLNHDAMYWYRQDPGQGLRLIYYSQIVNDFQKGDIAEGYSVSREKKESFPLTVTSAQKNPTAFYLCASSMEGHTGELFFGEGSRLTVL.

V usage is TRBV7-2 and J usage is TRBJ1-4; D possibly corresponds to TRBD1 (6 bases). V was pared by 4 bases and J by 2 bases, with 14 bases between. This CDR3 has 16 residues. Germline values: CDR1 SGHTA, CDR2 FQGNSA. Written as DNA, the CDR3 is TGTGCCAGCAGCTCCAACAGGGTTGGTACTAATGAAAAACTGTTTTTT. It specifies CASSSNRVGTNEKLFF.